A selection of T cell receptor beta chains follows, all from one sample in a study of blood T cell repertoires in COVID-19. Measured with immunoSEQ multiplex PCR; TCRdb has only the in-frame clones, and not every one. The sample has 85,000 to 130,000 clones; just over 90% are singletons. The source material was peripheral blood. The receptors come from a man aged 60 to 75 with acute or convalescent COVID-19. The CDR3 runs from the conserved cysteine through the conserved F or W. Each record gives: clone size, V gene, J gene, D gene, CDR3 protein, CDR3 DNA. D genes are given only for firm matches. Size is omitted from some rows. Given values are once, few, many or a class for expanded clones.

abundance: once
v_gene: TRBV3-1/TRBV3-2
j_gene: TRBJ2-1
d_gene: TRBD2
CDR3aa: CASSPRTSGNEQFF
CDR3nt: TGTGCCAGCAGCCCCCGGACTAGCGGGAATGAGCAGTTCTTC

abundance: NA
v_gene: TRBV2
j_gene: TRBJ1-6
d_gene: NA
CDR3aa: CASSLDGRLNSPLHF
CDR3nt: TGTGCCAGCAGCCTCGACGGGAGGCTTAATTCACCCCTCCACTTT

abundance: NA
v_gene: TRBV27
j_gene: TRBJ1-6
d_gene: NA
CDR3aa: CASSLFGVSPLHF
CDR3nt: TGTGCCAGCAGTTTATTTGGAGTTTCACCCCTCCACTTT

abundance: NA
v_gene: TRBV2
j_gene: TRBJ2-1
d_gene: TRBD2
CDR3aa: CASSGVAGGAEQFF
CDR3nt: TGTGCCAGCAGTGGGGTAGCGGGAGGGGCTGAGCAGTTCTTC

abundance: NA
v_gene: TRBV2
j_gene: TRBJ1-1
d_gene: NA
CDR3aa: CASRIWAQDSTEAFF
CDR3nt: TGTGCCAGCAGAATCTGGGCACAGGACAGCACTGAAGCTTTCTTT

abundance: NA
v_gene: TRBV5-5
j_gene: TRBJ1-5
d_gene: TRBD1
CDR3aa: CASSLSDRGGFWNQPQHF
CDR3nt: TGTGCCAGCAGCTTGTCTGACAGGGGTGGTTTTTGGAATCAGCCCCAGCATTTT

abundance: NA
v_gene: TRBV14
j_gene: TRBJ2-2
d_gene: NA
CDR3aa: CASSQDLSRRRAGELFF
CDR3nt: TGTGCCAGCAGCCAAGATCTTTCTCGGAGGCGGGCCGGGGAGCTGTTTTTT

abundance: NA
v_gene: TRBV12-3/TRBV12-4
j_gene: TRBJ1-5
d_gene: NA
CDR3aa: CASSWGLGTQHF
CDR3nt: TGTGCCAGCAGTTGGGGGCTCGGTACCCAGCATTTT

abundance: NA
v_gene: TRBV27
j_gene: TRBJ1-5
d_gene: NA
CDR3aa: CASSWDSNQPQHF
CDR3nt: TGTGCCAGCAGTTGGGACTCCAATCAGCCCCAGCATTTT

abundance: NA
v_gene: TRBV6-5
j_gene: TRBJ1-5
d_gene: NA
CDR3aa: CASIRDNVNQPQHF
CDR3nt: TGTGCCAGCATCCGGGACAACGTTAATCAGCCCCAGCATTTT

abundance: NA
v_gene: TRBV30
j_gene: TRBJ1-6
d_gene: NA
CDR3aa: CAWNGGNSPLHF
CDR3nt: TGTGCCTGGAACGGGGGGAATTCACCCCTCCACTTT

abundance: NA
v_gene: TRBV3-1/TRBV3-2
j_gene: TRBJ1-1
d_gene: NA
CDR3aa: CASSQSHSHTEAFF
CDR3nt: TGTGCCAGCAGCCAATCCCACAGCCACACTGAAGCTTTCTTT

abundance: NA
v_gene: TRBV29-1
j_gene: TRBJ2-7
d_gene: TRBD1
CDR3aa: CSVSGTGGSEQYF
CDR3nt: TGCAGCGTTTCCGGGACAGGGGGGTCCGAGCAGTACTTC

abundance: NA
v_gene: TRBV5-1
j_gene: TRBJ1-6
d_gene: NA
CDR3aa: CASSLEADFYNSPLHF
CDR3nt: TGCGCCAGCAGCTTGGAAGCTGACTTCTATAATTCACCCCTCCACTTT

abundance: NA
v_gene: TRBV30
j_gene: TRBJ2-6
d_gene: NA
CDR3aa: CAWSVPTILDGANVLTF
CDR3nt: TGTGCCTGGAGTGTGCCCACCATTTTAGATGGGGCCAACGTCCTGACTTTC

abundance: NA
v_gene: TRBV6-6
j_gene: TRBJ2-7
d_gene: TRBD1
CDR3aa: CASSYSRTGGSYEQYF
CDR3nt: TGTGCCAGCAGTTACTCTCGGACAGGGGGCTCCTACGAGCAGTACTTC

abundance: NA
v_gene: TRBV6-1
j_gene: TRBJ2-5
d_gene: NA
CDR3aa: CASSEVTRGTQYF
CDR3nt: TGTGCCAGCAGTGAGGTGACTAGAGGGACCCAGTACTTC

abundance: NA
v_gene: TRBV6-2/TRBV6-3
j_gene: TRBJ1-1
d_gene: NA
CDR3aa: CASSKGEWDTEAFF
CDR3nt: TGTGCCAGCAGTAAGGGAGAATGGGACACTGAAGCTTTCTTT

abundance: few
v_gene: TRBV11-1
j_gene: TRBJ2-1
d_gene: TRBD2
CDR3aa: CASSLGGSGYNEQFF
CDR3nt: TGTGCCAGCAGCTTGGGCGGGAGTGGGTACAATGAGCAGTTCTTC

abundance: NA
v_gene: TRBV19
j_gene: TRBJ2-1
d_gene: NA
CDR3aa: CASSIRQESYNEQFF
CDR3nt: TGTGCCAGTAGTATAAGACAGGAGTCATACAATGAGCAGTTCTTC

abundance: NA
v_gene: TRBV24-1
j_gene: TRBJ2-7
d_gene: NA
CDR3aa: CATSPAGGTLLGEQYF
CDR3nt: TGTGCCACCAGCCCCGCGGGCGGGACTTTACTGGGCGAGCAGTACTTC

abundance: NA
v_gene: TRBV9
j_gene: TRBJ1-3
d_gene: NA
CDR3aa: CASSVGSQGSGNTIYF
CDR3nt: TGTGCCAGCAGCGTAGGCTCCCAGGGGTCTGGAAACACCATATATTTT

abundance: once
v_gene: TRBV18
j_gene: TRBJ2-4
d_gene: TRBD2
CDR3aa: CASSLELAGVAKNIQYF
CDR3nt: TGTGCCAGCTCACTCGAACTAGCGGGAGTAGCCAAAAACATTCAGTACTTC

abundance: NA
v_gene: TRBV24-1
j_gene: TRBJ2-1
d_gene: TRBD2
CDR3aa: CATSDMTSGTLHEQFF
CDR3nt: TGTGCCACCAGTGATATGACTAGCGGGACCTTGCATGAGCAGTTCTTC

abundance: once
v_gene: TRBV6-5
j_gene: TRBJ2-3
d_gene: TRBD2
CDR3aa: CASSYSGSGRSDTQYF
CDR3nt: TGTGCCAGCAGTTACTCGGGTAGCGGGAGATCAGATACGCAGTATTTT

abundance: few
v_gene: TRBV25-1
j_gene: TRBJ1-3
d_gene: NA
CDR3aa: CASSEYGGTGNTIYF
CDR3nt: TGTGCCAGCAGTGAATACGGGGGAACTGGAAACACCATATATTTT

abundance: NA
v_gene: TRBV2
j_gene: TRBJ1-1
d_gene: NA
CDR3aa: CASSANMFTEAFF
CDR3nt: TGTGCCAGCAGTGCGAACATGTTCACTGAAGCTTTCTTT

abundance: NA
v_gene: TRBV30
j_gene: TRBJ1-4
d_gene: NA
CDR3aa: CAWNRLGGGEKLFF
CDR3nt: TGTGCCTGGAATAGGTTAGGGGGGGGTGAAAAACTGTTTTTT

abundance: NA
v_gene: TRBV29-1
j_gene: TRBJ2-3
d_gene: TRBD1
CDR3aa: CSVSLTGTTDTQYF
CDR3nt: TGCAGCGTATCCCTGACAGGGACCACAGATACGCAGTATTTT

abundance: NA
v_gene: TRBV10-1
j_gene: TRBJ2-1
d_gene: TRBD2
CDR3aa: CASSPGLAPGLRFF
CDR3nt: TGCGCCAGCAGCCCGGGACTAGCCCCGGGTTTGAGGTTCTTC

abundance: NA
v_gene: TRBV19
j_gene: TRBJ2-2
d_gene: NA
CDR3aa: CASGTGTIGGELFF
CDR3nt: TGTGCCAGCGGCACAGGGACTATAGGCGGGGAGCTGTTTTTT

abundance: NA
v_gene: TRBV3-1/TRBV3-2
j_gene: TRBJ2-4
d_gene: NA
CDR3aa: CASSHESSGEDNIQYF
CDR3nt: TGTGCCAGCAGCCATGAATCGAGCGGAGAGGACAACATTCAGTACTTC

abundance: NA
v_gene: TRBV5-1
j_gene: TRBJ2-1
d_gene: TRBD2
CDR3aa: CASSYGLAGGISSYNEQFF
CDR3nt: TGCGCCAGCAGCTACGGACTAGCGGGAGGGATTAGCTCCTACAATGAGCAGTTCTTC

abundance: NA
v_gene: TRBV19
j_gene: TRBJ2-3
d_gene: TRBD2
CDR3aa: CASSLLAGAHTDTQYF
CDR3nt: TGTGCCAGTAGTCTCCTAGCGGGGGCCCACACAGATACGCAGTATTTT

abundance: NA
v_gene: TRBV7-9
j_gene: TRBJ1-2
d_gene: TRBD1
CDR3aa: CASSLDGQGAGGYTF
CDR3nt: TGTGCCAGCAGCTTAGATGGCCAGGGGGCAGGCGGCTACACCTTC

abundance: NA
v_gene: TRBV25-1
j_gene: TRBJ1-3
d_gene: TRBD1
CDR3aa: CASSQIKTGTGLGNTIYF
CDR3nt: TGTGCCAGCAGTCAGATCAAAACCGGGACAGGGTTAGGAAACACCATATATTTT

abundance: NA
v_gene: TRBV28
j_gene: TRBJ2-7
d_gene: NA
CDR3aa: CASSSQGELTAYEQYF
CDR3nt: TGTGCCAGCAGTTCCCAAGGAGAGCTCACCGCTTACGAGCAGTACTTC

abundance: NA
v_gene: TRBV30
j_gene: TRBJ1-2
d_gene: NA
CDR3aa: CAWGASSNGYTF
CDR3nt: TGTGCCTGGGGGGCCAGTTCAAATGGCTACACCTTC

abundance: NA
v_gene: TRBV24-1
j_gene: TRBJ2-1
d_gene: NA
CDR3aa: CATSDYLGREDEQFF
CDR3nt: TGTGCCACCAGTGATTATCTAGGCAGGGAGGATGAGCAGTTCTTC

abundance: NA
v_gene: TRBV2
j_gene: TRBJ2-2
d_gene: NA
CDR3aa: CASSVDGTSGELFF
CDR3nt: TGTGCCAGCAGTGTGGATGGGACATCTGGGGAGCTGTTTTTT

abundance: few
v_gene: TRBV10-1
j_gene: TRBJ2-2
d_gene: TRBD1
CDR3aa: CASSGSGTGTRGELFF
CDR3nt: TGCGCCAGCAGTGGATCCGGGACAGGGACGCGGGGGGAGCTGTTTTTT

abundance: once
v_gene: TRBV9
j_gene: TRBJ2-1
d_gene: TRBD2
CDR3aa: CASSVQREGYEQFF
CDR3nt: TGTGCCAGCAGCGTCCAGCGGGAGGGGTATGAGCAGTTCTTC

abundance: NA
v_gene: TRBV14
j_gene: TRBJ1-2
d_gene: NA
CDR3aa: CASSQGGFDYGYTF
CDR3nt: TGTGCCAGCAGCCAAGGGGGCTTTGACTATGGCTACACCTTC

abundance: NA
v_gene: TRBV19
j_gene: TRBJ2-1
d_gene: TRBD2
CDR3aa: CATAGGPGYNEQFF
CDR3nt: TGTGCCACTGCGGGAGGGCCTGGGTACAATGAGCAGTTCTTC

abundance: NA
v_gene: TRBV6-6
j_gene: TRBJ1-3
d_gene: NA
CDR3aa: CASSRFFDVRGTGNTIYF
CDR3nt: TGTGCCAGCAGTCGCTTTTTCGACGTCAGGGGAACTGGAAACACCATATATTTT

abundance: NA
v_gene: TRBV7-2
j_gene: TRBJ1-1
d_gene: NA
CDR3aa: CASSLDRYNTEAFF
CDR3nt: TGTGCCAGCAGCCTTGACAGGTACAACACTGAAGCTTTCTTT